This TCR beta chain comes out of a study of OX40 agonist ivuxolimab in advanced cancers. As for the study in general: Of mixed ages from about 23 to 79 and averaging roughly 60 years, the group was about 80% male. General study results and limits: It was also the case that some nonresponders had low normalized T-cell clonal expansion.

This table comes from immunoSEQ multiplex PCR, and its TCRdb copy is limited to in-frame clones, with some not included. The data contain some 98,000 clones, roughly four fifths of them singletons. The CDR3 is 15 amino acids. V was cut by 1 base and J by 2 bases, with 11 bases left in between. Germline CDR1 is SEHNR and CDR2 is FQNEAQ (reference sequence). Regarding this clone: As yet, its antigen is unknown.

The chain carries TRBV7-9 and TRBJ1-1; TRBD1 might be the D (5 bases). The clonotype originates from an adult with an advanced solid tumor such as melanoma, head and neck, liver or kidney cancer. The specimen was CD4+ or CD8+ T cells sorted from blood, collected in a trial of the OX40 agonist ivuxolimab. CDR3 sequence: CASSLVAQANTEAFF. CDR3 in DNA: TGTGCCAGCAGCTTAGTGGCACAGGCAAACACTGAAGCTTTCTTT.